This is a list of T cell receptor beta chains from one sample in a study of T cells in Graves' hyperthyroidism and ophthalmopathy. Each CDR3 protein gets one entry after TCRdb re-called the multiplex PCR reads with MiXCR. The sample includes almost 600,000 distinct CDR3 sequences, 40% to 55% of them seen just once. The sequenced sample was peripheral blood or thyroid tissue (not recorded which). The receptor source for this set is a woman in her late teens or twenties with Graves' hyperthyroidism. Both conserved end residues are part of each CDR3. Fields, in order: J gene, CDR3 length, V gene, clone size, D gene, CDR3 DNA, CDR3 protein. A D gene is named only where the DNA matches it firmly. Clone size appears in some rows only: once, few, many, or a class for an expanded clone.

>TRBJ2-7|13|TRBV7-3|many|.
TGTGCCAGCAGCGAACGGGACTCCTACGAGCAGTACTTC
CASSERDSYEQYF
>TRBJ2-2|16|TRBV4-1|few|TRBD2
TGCGCCAGCAGCCTTCGACTAGCGGGTCCCACCGGGGAGCTGTTTTTT
CASSLRLAGPTGELFF
>TRBJ1-5|15|TRBV6-5|many|.
TGTGCCAGCAGTTACTCGTTAAGGGGCACGGGGCCCCAGCATTTT
CASSYSLRGTGPQHF
>TRBJ2-2|16|TRBV20-1|many|TRBD2
TGCAGCTGTGGGACTAGCGGGAGGGCCAGCACCGGGGAGCTGTTTTTT
CSCGTSGRASTGELFF
>TRBJ1-1|15|TRBV7-2|.|.
TGTGCCAGCAGCCAAGTCGGACAGATGAACACTGAAGCTTTCTTT
CASSQVGQMNTEAFF
>TRBJ2-2|12|TRBV25-1|many|.
TGTGCCAGCAGTGATGAAGGCGGGGAGCTGTTTTTT
CASSDEGGELFF
>TRBJ2-7|11|TRBV7-9|few|TRBD2
TGTGCTAGACTAGCGGAGTACGAGCAGTACTTC
CARLAEYEQYF
>TRBJ1-3|15|TRBV18|.|.
TGTGCCAGCTCACCACAGACAGATCCTGGAAACACCATATATTTT
CASSPQTDPGNTIYF
>TRBJ1-6|12|TRBV11-2|.|.
TGTGCCAGCAGCGACTCGGCATCACCCCTCCACTTT
CASSDSASPLHF
>TRBJ1-5|9|TRBV5-1|.|TRBD1
TGCGCCAGCAGCGTGGGACAGGGTTTC
CASSVGQGF
>TRBJ2-5|14|TRBV7-3|few|.
TGTGCCAGCAGCATATCAGCGGACCAAGAGACCCAGTACTTC
CASSISADQETQYF
>TRBJ2-6|15|TRBV10-3|.|TRBD1
TGTGCCATCAGCGGACAGGGCTCTGGGGCCAACGTCCTGACTTTC
CAISGQGSGANVLTF
>TRBJ1-2|14|TRBV7-9|.|TRBD1
TGTGCCAGCAGCTTGGACAGGGTGTCGGGTGACTACACCTTC
CASSLDRVSGDYTF
>TRBJ1-5|14|TRBV27|many|.
TGTGCCAGCAGTCCCCAGGGATACAATCAGCCCCAGCATTTT
CASSPQGYNQPQHF
>TRBJ1-2|13|TRBV7-8|.|TRBD1
TGTGCCAGCAGATGGACAGGGAACTACGGCTGCACCTTC
CASRWTGNYGCTF
>TRBJ1-2|12|TRBV5-1|many|.
TGCGCCAGCGGGACCTCCTTCGAGGGCTACACCTTC
CASGTSFEGYTF
>TRBJ1-3|15|TRBV7-2|many|.
TGTGCCAGCAGCTTAGGAAAAGCGAACGGAAACACCATATATTTT
CASSLGKANGNTIYF
>TRBJ1-2|14|TRBV3-1|few|.
TGTGCCAGCAGCCAAGATCGTACGGGATATGGCTACACCTTC
CASSQDRTGYGYTF
>TRBJ2-4|15|TRBV4-3|.|.
TGCGCCAGCAGCCAAGACTTGCAGGGAAGGGGCATTCAGTACTTC
CASSQDLQGRGIQYF
>TRBJ2-7|15|TRBV29-1|.|TRBD2
TGCAGCGTTGAAGGACTAGCGGGAGGCCCCTACGAGCAGTACTTC
CSVEGLAGGPYEQYF
>TRBJ2-7|14|TRBV7-2|few|TRBD1
TGTGCCAGCAGCGCCCGGGACAGGGTACACGAGCAGTACTTC
CASSARDRVHEQYF
>TRBJ2-7|15|TRBV9|.|TRBD2
TGTGCCAGCAGCGAGGGGACTAGCGGGGCCTACGAGCAGTACTTC
CASSEGTSGAYEQYF
>TRBJ2-6|15|TRBV15|many|.
TGTGCCACCAGCAGAGGGGGGTCTGGGGCCAACGTCCTGACTTTC
CATSRGGSGANVLTF
>TRBJ2-6|16|TRBV5-1|.|.
TGTGCCAGCAGCCGAGGGGGGGTCTCTGGGGCCAACGTCCTGACTTTC
CASSRGGVSGANVLTF
>TRBJ1-1|14|TRBV29-1|.|.
TGCAGCGTTGAAGATGGGGTGCAGGGTCCTGAAGCTTCCTTT
CSVEDGVQGPEASF
>TRBJ1-4|14|TRBV11-2|.|TRBD1
TGTGCCAGCAGAGCCTCCGGGACAGATGAAAAACTGTTTTTT
CASRASGTDEKLFF